This TCR beta chain stems from a study of cytomegalovirus exposure and HLA in healthy donors. PCR was performed using 60 Vbeta and 13 Jbeta primers. Assay used: immunoSEQ multiplex PCR; TCRdb lists only in-frame clones, some missing. The sample's table shows about 110,000 clones. With 0 bases clipped from V and 10 bases from J, the junction kept 9 bases outside the gene matches. Germline CDR1 reads SGDLS; CDR2 reads YYNGEE. The CDR3 totals 14 residues. Regarding this clone: The antigen remains undetermined.

Study-wide results and limits: Clonal expansion was found to be greater in HLA-associated TCR beta chains than in equally common others in a later analysis. What a later analysis reportedly showed was that an Asian-associated ancestry cluster had fewer N-insertions than the approximately 700-donor mean.

The clonotype was recovered from a man in his fifties or sixties in good health and CMV-seronegative. The sequenced sample was PBMCs. The genes are TRBV9 and TRBJ2-5; TRBD2 aligns across 7 bases. CDR3 in amino acids: CASSVVGEGADQYF. The CDR3 nucleotides are TGTGCCAGCAGCGTAGTCGGGGAGGGCGCGGACCAGTACTTC.